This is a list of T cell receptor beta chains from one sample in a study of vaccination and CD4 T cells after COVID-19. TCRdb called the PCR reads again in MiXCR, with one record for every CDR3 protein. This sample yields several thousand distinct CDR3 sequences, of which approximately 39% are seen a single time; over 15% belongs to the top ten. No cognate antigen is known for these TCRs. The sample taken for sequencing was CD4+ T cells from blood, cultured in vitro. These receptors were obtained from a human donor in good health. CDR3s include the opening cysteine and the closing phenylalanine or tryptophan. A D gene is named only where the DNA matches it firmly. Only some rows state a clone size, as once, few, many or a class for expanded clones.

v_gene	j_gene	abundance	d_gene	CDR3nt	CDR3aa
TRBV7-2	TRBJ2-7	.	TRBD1	TGTACCAGCAGCCTGACCGGGACAGGGACCACCTACGAGCAGTACTTC	CTSSLTGTGTTYEQYF
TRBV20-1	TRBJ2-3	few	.	TGCAGTGCTAGAGATCGCCTCTTAACAGGGTTTGGTACAGATACGCAGTATTTT	CSARDRLLTGFGTDTQYF
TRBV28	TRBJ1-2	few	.	TGTGCCAGCCGCAGTCCGGTCGGCTACACCTTC	CASRSPVGYTF
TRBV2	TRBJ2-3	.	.	TGTGCCAGCACTCGGACAGGCACAGATACGCAGTATTTT	CASTRTGTDTQYF
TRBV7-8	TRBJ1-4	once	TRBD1	TGTGCCAGCAGCTTAAGGGGGCGCAGCACAACTAATGAAAAACTGTTTTTT	CASSLRGRSTTNEKLFF
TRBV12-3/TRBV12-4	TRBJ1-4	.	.	TGTGCCAGCAGGGCAGGGAATGGTGGAGAAAAACTGTTTTTT	CASRAGNGGEKLFF
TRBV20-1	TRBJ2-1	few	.	TGCAGTGTGTCTAGTCTAGCCAATGAGCAGTTCTTC	CSVSSLANEQFF
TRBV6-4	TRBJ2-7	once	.	TGTGCCAGCAGGACGGGCCAGGGGAGGTACGAGCAGTACTTC	CASRTGQGRYEQYF
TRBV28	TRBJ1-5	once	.	TGTGCCAGCAGTACCGCACGGCCGGGGGGTGGAAGGGTTAGCAATCAGCCCCAGCATTTT	CASSTARPGGGRVSNQPQHF
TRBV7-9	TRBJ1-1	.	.	TGTGCCAGCAGCTTAAAGGGGGACCTGAACACTGAAGCTTTCTTT	CASSLKGDLNTEAFF
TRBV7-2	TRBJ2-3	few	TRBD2	TGTGCCAGCAGCTTAAGTAGCGGGGGTATCGCAGATACGCAGTATTTT	CASSLSSGGIADTQYF
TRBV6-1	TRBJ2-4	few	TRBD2	TGTGCCAGCAGTAGCGGGGGGGCCATTCAGTACTTC	CASSSGGAIQYF
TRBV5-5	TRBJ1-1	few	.	TGTGCCAGCAGCTTGGTGGGCAGGGGACCTGAAGCTTTCTTT	CASSLVGRGPEAFF
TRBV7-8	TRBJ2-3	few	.	TGTGCCAGCAGCTACCGGGACCGGTCAGATACGCAGTATTTT	CASSYRDRSDTQYF
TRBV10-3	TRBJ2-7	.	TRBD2	TGTGCCATCAGTGCCGACGTAGCGGGAGACTCGCGGGAGCAGTACTTC	CAISADVAGDSREQYF
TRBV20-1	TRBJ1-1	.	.	TGCAGTGCATGGGACACTCCTGAAGCTTTCTTT	CSAWDTPEAFF
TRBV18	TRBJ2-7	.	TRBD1	TGTGCCAGCTCACCCTTACTGGGACAGGGGGCTCACGAGCAGTACTTC	CASSPLLGQGAHEQYF
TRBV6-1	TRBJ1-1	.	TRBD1	TGTGCCAGCAGACCTACAGGGGGGAACACTGAAGCTTTCTTT	CASRPTGGNTEAFF
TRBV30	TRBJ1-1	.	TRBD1	TGTGCCTGGAGAAGGGGGCTCGGGACTGAAGCTTTCTTT	CAWRRGLGTEAFF
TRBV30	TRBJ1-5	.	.	TGTGCCTGGAGCCTGGGACACTCGAGCAATCAGCCCCAGCATTTT	CAWSLGHSSNQPQHF
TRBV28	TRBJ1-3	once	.	TGTGCCAGCAGCGAAACCCCCCACGGTGGCTCTGGAAACACCATATATTTT	CASSETPHGGSGNTIYF
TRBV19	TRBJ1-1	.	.	TGTGCCAGTAGTACCCAGGACTACCCCCCAGCGGCTTTCTTT	CASSTQDYPPAAFF